One T cell receptor (beta chain) is described in this entry. Its antigen target is currently unknown. Qualities for individual bases were not recorded, and no much larger clone is one base off. The sample belongs to a study of T cell responses to AZD1222 COVID-19 vaccine (dated by TCRdb to 2020 to 2023). Study-level background: AZD1222 recipients whose second dose came at about 4 weeks and those whose second dose came at about 12 weeks were combined into one group, since spike-specific TCR depth and breadth did not differ between the two schedules. A total of 230 or so trial participants underwent TCR sequencing, of whom 207 received two doses of AZD1222 and 26 received two doses of the MenACWY control vaccine. Trial participants were enrolled into age subgroups of 18-55, 56-69 and 70-plus years, which contained approximately 150, 30 and 60 TCR-sequenced participants, respectively. What the research found in general, with its limitations: Participants were mostly white British, with more females than males. The authors suggested clonal diversity may have been underestimated. In the small 56-69-year group, the increase in depth fell short of significance, most likely because of low power. Spike-specific TCR breadth and depth rose significantly after two AZD1222 doses compared with day 0 and with MenACWY recipients. Conclusions about previously exposed vaccinees are limited because only 5 or 6 AZD1222 recipients were SARS-CoV-2 seropositive at baseline. Because no samples from the day 14 peak response were available, repertoires could be characterized only after the peak T cell response. The whole spike protein was spanned by vaccine-associated CD4 TCRs, and dominant responses were seen in regions 160-218 and 743-854. Epitopes outside the regions mutated in the B.1.351 and B.1.1.7 variants were reportedly recognized by nearly half of the unique spike-specific TCRs.

There are 12 amino acids in the CDR3, from cysteine to phenylalanine inclusive. The entry retains the CDR3 DNA only, 36 bases that are in frame from base 1. V loses 8 bases of germline sequence and J loses 0 bases, and the interval between the two ends is 10 bases. Taken from the germline V gene, the CDR1 and CDR2 loops are SQVTM and ANQGSEA. The CDR3 regions of human TCRbeta chains were analyzed by immunosequencing. The paper's processing steps were these. Repertoire TCRs were checked for matches against a reference library of SARS-CoV-2-specific TCRs that had been generated using the MIRA antigen-specificity platform. Breadth meant the fraction of unique TCRs that were SARS-CoV-2-associated, whereas depth meant the fraction of total T cells that were SARS-CoV-2-associated. Using the MIRA data, every spike-specific TCR was mapped to the spike region that the TCR reacted to and assigned to either a CD4 or a CD8 class. Log10-transformed breadth and depth values were compared by one-way ANOVA with Sidak's multiple comparisons tests. TCRdb limited this immuneACCESS table to in-frame rearrangements with V and J called. A share of clones is missing; checked studies link under half to unresolved V genes, and the rest is unexplained. V and J calls and clone size are given by that table; D and trimming were obtained from the DNA. This sample gives under 140,000 clones in total; around 89% of them show up just once. The leading ten clones occupy over 1.5% of the sample.

This sample's time point label indicates: baseline before first vaccination. The vaccinee samples were drawn from two UK trials, COV001 and COV002, one of which was a single-blind randomized controlled phase 2/3 trial testing AZD1222 (ChAdOx1 nCoV-19) in healthy adults. Trial participant PBMC samples were collected at day 0 and day 28 after the second dose for TCRbeta chain sequencing. This receptor was taken from an adult in good health. Specimen: peripheral blood, collected on day 0 of AZD1222 vaccination. The rearrangement combines TRBV29-1 with TRBJ1-1; too little of a D gene remains to name it. The nucleotide sequence is given as TGCAGCTTCTTCGGGCTGAACACTGAAGCTTTCTTT. This yields the protein CSFFGLNTEAFF.